Below are 4 T cell receptor beta chains sequenced from a single sample in a study of CD8+ T cells in alopecia areata. Sequencing used cDNA as its template, made by extracting RNA and reverse transcribing it. TCRdb keeps only in-frame clones here, not all; method: immunoSEQ multiplex PCR. The profile shows around 200,000 clones, under 60% of them singletons. This sample's treatment: oral pan-JAK inhibitor, 5-10 mg twice daily. Sample: CD8+ T cells sorted from blood, taken at week 24, from a patient treated with tofacitinib. The receptors were sampled from a human donor with alopecia areata.

This clone occurred a few times. The chain carries TRBV4-2 and TRBJ2-2, with no clear D. The ends were cut back, 0 bases at V and 1 base at J, with 12 bases in the middle. The CDR3 length is 17 residues. The germline gives CDR1 LGHNA, CDR2 YNFKEQ. CDR3 protein: CASSQDRWARNTGELFF. The CDR3 DNA sequence: TGTGCCAGCAGCCAAGATAGATGGGCTAGGAACACCGGGGAGCTGTTTTTT.

This clone was seen only once. This rearrangement joins TRBV9 to TRBJ1-2; D might be TRBD1 (5 bases). Germline CDR1 is SGDLS and CDR2 is YYNGEE. The CDR3 extends over 14 amino acids. Between the trimmed V and J ends, which lost 3 bases and 7 bases, there was a span of 16 bases. CDR3 sequence: CASSELGQTSGYTF. CDR3 coding DNA: TGTGCCAGCAGCGAGCTGGGGCAGACGTCTGGCTACACCTTC.

This clone occurred a few times. The V gene is TRBV7-9, the J gene TRBJ2-7; 7 bases are shared with TRBD1. The CDR3 extends over 14 amino acids. Germline V gene data show CDR1 as SEHNR and CDR2 as FQNEAQ (reference sequence). The junction had 10 bases not matched to a gene; V was cut back by 4 bases and J by 7 bases. The CDR3, as DNA: TGTGCCAGCAGCTCAACAGGGGAAGCTCGGGAGCAGTACTTC. Its translation is CASSSTGEAREQYF. Filled out from reference TRBV7-9 and TRBJ2-7, the complete variable domain reads DTGVSQNPRHKITKRGQNVTFRCDPISEHNRLYWYRQTLGQGPEFLTYFQNEAQLEKSRLLSDRFSAERPKGSFSTLEIQRTEQGDSAMYLCASSSTGEAREQYFGPGTRLTVT.

This clone has just a few counts. CDR3 sequence (DNA): TGCGCCAGCAGCTTCTACAATGAGCAGTTCTTC. Encoded protein: CASSFYNEQFF. The chain carries TRBV4-1 and TRBJ2-1; D remains unclear. In germline, CDR1 is MGHRA, CDR2 YSYEKL. The CDR3 totals 11 residues. The V end was cut by 5 bases, the J end by 3 bases, with 2 bases between.